Only a few counts were recorded for the clone carrying this TCR beta chain. One entry per CDR3 protein, called by TCRdb with MiXCR from the RT-PCR reads. The sample has about 500,000 distinct CDR3 sequences; about 15% are singletons. The record originates from a study of response to subunit inactivated influenza vaccine. Germline V CDR1 and CDR2: SGHRS, YFSETQ. This CDR3 is built from 18 residues. V shed 4 bases and J 5 bases; nucleotides not matched to a gene: 13. Specimen: CD4+ T cells sorted from PBMCs, collected less than 30 months after vaccination. This TCR derives from a man aged 50 to 69 who received an inactivated influenza vaccine. The chain employs TRBV5-1 and TRBJ2-2; 11 positions agree with TRBD1. The CDR3 nucleotides read TGCGCCAGCAGCCCCGGACAGGGGGCGCGATATGGTACCGGGGAGCTGTTTTTT. It is translated as CASSPGQGARYGTGELFF. Supplemented by reference TRBV5-1 and TRBJ2-2, the full variable domain reads KAGVTQTPRYLIKTRGQQVTLSCSPISGHRSVSWYQQTPGQGLQFLFEYFSETQRNKGNFPGRFSGRQFSNSRSEMNVSTLELGDSALYLCASSPGQGARYGTGELFFGEGSRLTVL.